This T cell receptor beta chain emerged from a study of blood T cell repertoires in COVID-19 (dated by TCRdb to the early 2020s). Regarding the research as a whole: Samples from collaborators originated in the United States, Italy and Spain and spanned both the acute and convalescent phases of COVID-19. The prospective study material was composed of cDNA or gDNA derived from T cells, B-cell-depleted T cells, or PBMCs. Where available, HLA class I and class II types were taken from metadata supplied by the sample provider and were not determined by assay-based typing. The repertoires were released in a freely available public database intended as a resource for research on the immune response to SARS-CoV-2. Deeply sampled blood TCRbeta repertoires from subjects exposed to, actively infected with, or recovered from COVID-19 were included in the dataset. The samples were drawn from the first 160 participants of the ongoing ImmuneRACE study and from 1,254 subjects provided by 6 global collaborators. Nearly every sample came with metadata listing a de-identified subject ID, COVID-19 status, age in years and sex. General findings and caveats noted by the study authors: The amount of clinical and demographic metadata varied by source and participant and was provided uncurated.

Reading the germline V gene (reference sequence) gives CDR1 SEHNR and CDR2 FQNEAQ. The CDR3, from cysteine to phenylalanine, totals 15 residues. Of all the DNA, just the CDR3 is kept, 45 bases in frame from base 1. The trim is 1 base for V and 6 bases for J, with a gap of 10 bases between the germline ends. Turning to this clone: The antigen it recognizes is unknown. No base qualities exist here, and no much larger clone lies one base off it.

Whole blood was collected in K2EDTA tubes by collaborating institutions according to the institutions' own protocols. For TCRbeta analysis, collaborators shipped samples in one of three forms: frozen whole blood, isolated PBMCs, or DNA extracted from either of those sample types. TCRbeta CDR3 regions were amplified from genomic DNA by means of the immunoSEQ Assay, a bias-controlled multiplex PCR. The study's own analysis went as follows. Within the assay, amplification of reference gene primers was used to estimate how many nucleated cells each sample contained. Sequence reads were collapsed and filtered to measure the absolute abundance of every unique TCRbeta CDR3 rearrangement. Productive Simpson clonality was computed per sample as the square root of Simpson's diversity index over productive rearrangements. TCRdb carries this immuneACCESS record with in-frame sequences only. Its versions omit some clonotypes, under half of them owing to an unresolved V gene in the studies checked, with the rest unexplained. V and J calls and clone size are those listed in that table; D and trimming were worked out from the DNA. For this sample there are around 250,000 clones; around 86% appear just once. In total, the top ten clones hold roughly 12% of the sample.

The sample consisted of peripheral blood. The sequence derives from an elderly man with acute or convalescent COVID-19. The chain is made from TRBV7-9 and TRBJ1-6; the best D guess is TRBD1, with 6 bases matching. At the DNA level, the sequence is TGTGCCAGCAGCTTAGACGGACAGCGTAATTCACCCCTCCACTTT. It translates as CASSLDGQRNSPLHF.